Given below is one T cell receptor (beta chain) in context. The sample comes from a study of PD-L1 blockade in urothelial cancer. Trimming shortened V by 2 bases and J by 6 bases, and 14 bases separated the two germline ends. The CDR3 has 14 amino acids. Germline values: CDR1 SEHNR, CDR2 FQNEAQ (reference sequence). TCR analog templates of synthetic origin were spiked into each PCR. Assay: immunoSEQ multiplex PCR; the TCRdb copy retains only in-frame clones and omits some. The sample consists of 35,000 to 45,000 clones, 81% of them appearing once. The gene calls are TRBV7-9 and TRBJ2-7; D remains unclear. This sequence originates from a man aged 65 to 79 with urothelial cancer. Sequences were derived from PBMCs, sampled around atezolizumab (anti-PD-L1) treatment. The CDR3 reads CASSLNVVAGEQYF. The CDR3 nucleotides are TGTGCCAGCAGCTTAAACGTTGTGGCTGGCGAGCAGTACTTC.